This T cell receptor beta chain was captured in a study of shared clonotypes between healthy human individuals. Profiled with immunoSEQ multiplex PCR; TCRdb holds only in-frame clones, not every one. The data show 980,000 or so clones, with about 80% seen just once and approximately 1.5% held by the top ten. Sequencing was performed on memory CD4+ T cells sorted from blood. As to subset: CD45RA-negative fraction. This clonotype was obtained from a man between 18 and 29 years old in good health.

The CDR3 nucleotides are TGCGCCAGCAGTCAATCGCGGAACACTGAAGCTTTCTTT. Its translation: CASSQSRNTEAFF. J is TRBJ1-1 and V is TRBV23-1, with D hard to call. TRBV23-1 is identified as an open reading frame with a role that is uncertain. V was pared by 0 bases and J by 1 base, with 3 bases between. The CDR3 consists of 13 residues.